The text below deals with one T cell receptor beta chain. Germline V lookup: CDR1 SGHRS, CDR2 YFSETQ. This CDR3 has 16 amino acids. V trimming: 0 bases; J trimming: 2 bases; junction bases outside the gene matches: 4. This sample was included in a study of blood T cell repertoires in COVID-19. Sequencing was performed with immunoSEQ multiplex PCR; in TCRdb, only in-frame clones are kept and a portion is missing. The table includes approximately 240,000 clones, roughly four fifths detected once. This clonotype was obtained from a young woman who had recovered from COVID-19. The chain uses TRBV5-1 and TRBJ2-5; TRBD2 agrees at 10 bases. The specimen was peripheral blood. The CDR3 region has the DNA TGCGCCAGCAGCTTGGTACTAGCGGGGCGACAAGAGACCCAGTACTTC. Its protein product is CASSLVLAGRQETQYF.